The 31 T cell receptor beta chains reported below all come from one sample, sequenced in a study of T cell changes during pregnancy in multiple sclerosis. Repertoires were generated with immunoSEQ multiplex PCR, while TCRdb's copy carries only in-frame clones and drops some. In the table there are approximately 60,000 clones, about nine tenths of which are singletons. The sample was peripheral blood, taken in the first trimester of pregnancy. The receptors come from a female donor with multiple sclerosis, enrolled in a pregnancy study.

This clone was picked up one time. In nucleotides, the CDR3 is TGCGCCAGCAGCCTGGCCGGGACACGGAGAGCTAAGAACACTGAAGCTTTCTTT. Its protein product is CASSLAGTRRAKNTEAFF. The chain is built from TRBV5-1 and TRBJ1-1; D might be TRBD1 (6 bases). The V and J ends lost 4 bases and 1 base respectively, with 23 bases between them. The CDR3 is 18 residues long. Germline V lookup: CDR1 SGHRS, CDR2 YFSETQ. Full variable domain (remainder filled in from reference TRBV5-1 and TRBJ1-1): KAGVTQTPRYLIKTRGQQVTLSCSPISGHRSVSWYQQTPGQGLQFLFEYFSETQRNKGNFPGRFSGRQFSNSRSEMNVSTLELGDSALYLCASSLAGTRRAKNTEAFFGQGTRLTVV.

The rearrangement links TRBV6-5 to TRBJ2-3; D perhaps matches TRBD1 (5 bases). There are 15 residues in the CDR3. Per germline, CDR1 MNHEY and CDR2 SVGAGI. Trimming stripped 5 bases from V and 0 bases from J, with 12 bases between. In DNA, the CDR3 is TGTGCCAGCAGTCGACAGACAGCTAGCACAGATACGCAGTATTTT. Protein product: CASSRQTASTDTQYF.

This chain joins TRBV5-4 and TRBJ2-1, with 13 bases fitting TRBD2. The CDR3 is 17 amino acids. Per germline, CDR1 SGHNT and CDR2 YYREEE (reference sequence). J lost 7 bases, V lost 3 bases, and 10 bases had no gene match. CDR3 loop: CASSSGTSGMKGNEQFF. In nucleotides, the CDR3 is TGTGCCAGCAGCTCAGGGACTAGCGGGATGAAGGGTAATGAGCAGTTCTTC.

This chain joins TRBV15 and TRBJ2-7; 7 nucleotides agree with TRBD1. The CDR3 has 14 residues. CDR1 LNHNV and CDR2 YYDKDF come from the germline V gene (reference sequence). J lost 0 bases, V lost 2 bases, and 1 base had no gene match. The CDR3 region has the DNA TGTGCCACCAGCAGAACAGGGGACTCCTACGAGCAGTACTTC. Translating gives CATSRTGDSYEQYF. Full variable domain (remainder filled in from reference TRBV15 and TRBJ2-7): DAMVIQNPRYQVTQFGKPVTLSCSQTLNHNVMYWYQQKSSQAPKLLFHYYDKDFNNEADTPDNFQSRRPNTSFCFLDIRSPGLGDTAMYLCATSRTGDSYEQYFGPGTRLTVT.

The chain uses TRBV11-1 and TRBJ2-1; 9 bases are a match to TRBD1. This CDR3 region has 15 residues. The V and J ends lost 5 bases and 6 bases, in that order; junction bases with no gene match: 8. Germline CDR1 and CDR2: SGHAT and FQDESV (reference sequence). Here the CDR3 DNA reads TGTGCCAGCAGCATCCGGACAGGGGATAGCAATGAGCAGTTCTTC. As protein: CASSIRTGDSNEQFF.

The genes are TRBV5-1 and TRBJ1-3; D is unresolved. The CDR3 loop spans 15 amino acids. The V gene's germline CDR1 is SGHRS and CDR2 YFSETQ. V lost 0 bases, J lost 2 bases, and 9 bases lay in between. In DNA form, the CDR3 reads TGCGCCAGCAGCTTGGACGGGATGGCTGGAAACACCATATATTTT. Its translation: CASSLDGMAGNTIYF.

The V and J genes are TRBV4-2 and TRBJ2-2; TRBD2 aligns across 8 bases. The CDR3 covers 16 residues. Trimming at V came to 4 bases and at J to 1 base, leaving 5 bases not matched to a gene. Looked up from germline, CDR1 is LGHNA and CDR2 is YNFKEQ. Here the CDR3 DNA reads TGTGCCAGCAGCCCTATAGCGGGAAAGAACACCGGGGAGCTGTTTTTT. Encoded protein: CASSPIAGKNTGELFF.

Here the CDR3 reads CASSPGTSGTGDTQYF. The CDR3 region has the DNA TGTGCCAGCAGCCCGGGGACTAGCGGGACGGGGGATACGCAGTATTTT. The rearrangement links TRBV7-3 to TRBJ2-3, with 13 bases matching TRBD2. The CDR3 is 16 amino acids. Per germline, CDR1 SGHTA and CDR2 FQGTGA. J was trimmed by 6 bases and V by 5 bases; bases with no gene match: 8.

The rearrangement uses TRBV18 and TRBJ2-3; possible D gene TRBD2, 6 bases. The CDR3 has 16 residues. With 3 bases removed from V and 3 bases from J, the gap between germline ends came to 16 bases. The germline gives CDR1 KGHSH, CDR2 LQKENI. CDR3 in DNA: TGTGCCAGCTCACCGTTTTTGGGGGGAAGGACAGATACGCAGTATTTT. Protein: CASSPFLGGRTDTQYF.

In its sample, this clone was seen once. Distinct nucleotide sequences in the sample also encode this CDR3. This chain joins TRBV5-1 and TRBJ1-1, with 9 positions matching TRBD1. CDR1 and CDR2 (germline): SGHRS, YFSETQ. The CDR3 contains 19 residues. The V segment lost 4 bases and the J segment 0 bases; nucleotides outside the gene matches: 16. CDR3 sequence (DNA): TGCGCCAGCAGCCCTCTAAAACAGGGGGCGCGGGCTTTGAACACTGAAGCTTTCTTT. Protein: CASSPLKQGARALNTEAFF.

The CDR3 DNA follows: TGTGCCAGCAGACTCACTAGCGGGGGTTCCTACAATGAGCAGTTCTTC. Residues: CASRLTSGGSYNEQFF. The V and J genes are TRBV28 and TRBJ2-1; the match to TRBD2 covers 11 bases. Germline loops: CDR1 MDHEN, CDR2 SYDVKM. Germline trimming cut 6 bases from V and 1 base from J; bases unmatched to any gene: 5. The CDR3 is 16 amino acids.

This rearrangement joins TRBV9 to TRBJ2-1; 7 bases are a match to TRBD2. CDR1 and CDR2 from the germline V gene are SGDLS and YYNGEE. The length of the CDR3 is 15 residues. V shed 0 bases and J 3 bases; nucleotides not matched to a gene: 3. The CDR3, as DNA: TGTGCCAGCAGCGTAGCGGGCGGGGGCTACAATGAGCAGTTCTTC. Protein: CASSVAGGGYNEQFF.

This rearrangement joins TRBV27 to TRBJ2-3, with 7 bases lining up with TRBD2. CDR1 MNHEY and CDR2 SMNVEV come from the germline V gene (reference sequence). The CDR3 spans 14 residues. Trimming took 7 bases from V and 2 from J; bases not matched to a gene: 6. The CDR3 DNA sequence: TGTGCCAGCACCCGGGACTACAACACAGATACGCAGTATTTT. Translating gives CASTRDYNTDTQYF.

CDR3 bases: TGCGCCAGCCAGGACAGGGGGGAAGAAAAGACCCAGTACTTC. It is translated as CASQDRGEEKTQYF. The gene calls are TRBV5-1 and TRBJ2-5; 10 bases fit TRBD1. The germline V gene has CDR1 SGHRS and CDR2 YFSETQ. Trimming cost V 7 bases and J 6 bases; bases outside gene matches: 9. The CDR3 length is 14 residues. The complete variable domain, with remaining parts taken from reference TRBV5-1 and TRBJ2-5, reads KAGVTQTPRYLIKTRGQQVTLSCSPISGHRSVSWYQQTPGQGLQFLFEYFSETQRNKGNFPGRFSGRQFSNSRSEMNVSTLELGDSALYLCASQDRGEEKTQYFGPGTRLLVL.

This clone appeared a few times. The gene calls are TRBV5-1 and TRBJ1-2; TRBD1 is a possible D gene (6 bases). CDR1 and CDR2 (germline): SGHRS, YFSETQ. V was trimmed by 3 bases and J by 7 bases, leaving 10 bases between them. This CDR3 is built from 12 residues. CDR3 loop: CASSSLTGGYTF. The CDR3, as DNA: TGCGCCAGCAGCTCCTTGACAGGTGGCTACACCTTC.

The chain links TRBV29-1 to TRBJ2-7, with unresolved D. The CDR3 is 12 amino acids. Germline values: CDR1 SQVTM, CDR2 ANQGSEA. V lost 8 bases, J lost 0 bases, and 11 bases lay in between. For the CDR3, the DNA is TGCAGCTTCCTAGGCGGCTCCTACGAGCAGTACTTC. Amino acids: CSFLGGSYEQYF.

CDR3 residues: CASSQEYGRMNTEAFF. The CDR3 region has the DNA TGCGCCAGCAGCCAAGAGTATGGCAGGATGAACACTGAAGCTTTCTTT. The V and J genes are TRBV4-1 and TRBJ1-1; D unresolved. The V and J ends lost 0 bases and 0 bases respectively, with 11 bases between them. This CDR3 has 16 amino acids. Germline lookup yields CDR1 MGHRA and CDR2 YSYEKL.

This clone occurred once. The chain links TRBV18 to TRBJ2-7; TRBD2 is a possible D gene (6 bases). Trimming removed 6 bases from V and 7 bases from J, with 16 bases in between. The CDR3 contains 13 residues. CDR1 KGHSH and CDR2 LQKENI come from the germline V gene. The CDR3 DNA is TGTGCCAGCTCCCCGGGGGTAGTGGGGGAGCAGTACTTC. Protein: CASSPGVVGEQYF.

The CDR3 sequence is CASSLVAHLNTEAFF. The CDR3 region has the DNA TGTGCCAGCAGCTTAGTGGCACATTTGAACACTGAAGCTTTCTTT. The rearrangement uses TRBV7-2 and TRBJ1-1; D gene uncertain. V dropped 1 base and J dropped 0 bases, with 9 bases sitting between them. Germline CDR1 SGHTA, CDR2 FQGNSA. This CDR3 is built from 15 residues.

This clone appeared a single time. The V and J genes are TRBV15 and TRBJ2-7; tentatively, D is TRBD1 (6 bases). CDR3 length equals 16 residues. V lost 0 bases and J lost 5, with 17 bases in between. Germline lookup yields CDR1 LNHNV and CDR2 YYDKDF (reference sequence). CDR3 in DNA: TGTGCCACCAGCAGAGATGGCAGGGCGGCAGGGGACGAGCAGTACTTC. It specifies CATSRDGRAAGDEQYF.

This clone was seen only a few times. The chain combines TRBV5-4 with TRBJ1-1, with D perhaps TRBD1 (5 bases). V lost 4 bases to trimming and J lost 0 bases, with 13 bases between them. Germline V gene sequence: CDR1 SGHNT, CDR2 YYREEE (reference sequence). This CDR3 has 15 residues. The CDR3 loop is CASSTPRQMNTEAFF. The CDR3 DNA sequence: TGTGCCAGCAGCACACCAAGACAGATGAACACTGAAGCTTTCTTT.

This sequence joins TRBV30 and TRBJ1-2; TRBD1 aligns across 12 bases. This CDR3 spans 14 amino acids. The junction had 6 bases not matched to a gene; V was cut back by 2 bases and J by 8 bases. Germline lookup yields CDR1 GTSNPN and CDR2 SVGIG (reference sequence). The CDR3 sequence is CAWSLLGTGGGYTF. DNA of the CDR3: TGTGCCTGGAGTTTACTCGGGACAGGGGGCGGCTACACCTTC. The full variable domain, its missing parts supplied by reference TRBV30 and TRBJ1-2, is SQTIHQWPATLVQPVGSPLSLECTVEGTSNPNLYWYRQAAGRGLQLLFYSVGIGQISSEVPQNLSASRPQDRQFILSSKKLLLSDSGFYLCAWSLLGTGGGYTFGSGTRLTVV.

This chain connects TRBV14 to TRBJ2-7; D may be TRBD1 (5 bases). This CDR3 has 13 amino acids. Germline CDR1 and CDR2: SGHDN and FVKESK. V was clipped by 1 base and J by 3 bases, with 7 bases between them. As DNA, the CDR3 is TGTGCCAGCAGCCAAGCAGGGTTCTACGAGCAGTACTTC. This sequence encodes CASSQAGFYEQYF.

The V gene is TRBV28, the J gene TRBJ1-1; no reliable D call. This CDR3 spans 11 amino acids. Germline-derived CDR1 and CDR2 are MDHEN and SYDVKM. The ends were cut back, 5 bases at V and 8 bases at J, with 9 bases in the middle. The CDR3: CASSLRREAFF. The DNA for the CDR3 is TGTGCCAGCAGTCTCAGGAGGGAAGCTTTCTTT.

The gene calls are TRBV6-5 and TRBJ2-3; perhaps TRBD2 as D (6 bases). Germline V gene data show CDR1 as MNHEY and CDR2 as SVGAGI. V was trimmed by 4 bases and J by 0 bases, leaving 14 bases between them. This CDR3 contains 16 residues. The CDR3, as DNA: TGTGCCAGCAGTTTTTCCGGGACTTCTAGCACAGATACGCAGTATTTT. Residues: CASSFSGTSSTDTQYF.

J is TRBJ2-1 and V is TRBV2; the D gene is possibly TRBD2 (6 bases). This CDR3 comprises 15 residues. CDR1 and CDR2 from the germline V gene are SNHLY and FYNNEI. Trimming left V 4 bases short and J 8 bases short, with 18 bases between. For the CDR3, the DNA is TGTGCCAGCAGTGCCGAGACTAGGACATTGCATGAGCAGTTCTTC. It translates to CASSAETRTLHEQFF.

The chain is built from TRBV7-6 and TRBJ2-1; D possibly corresponds to TRBD2 (6 bases). Germline V lookup: CDR1 SGHVS, CDR2 FNYEAQ. V was pared by 5 bases and J by 2 bases, with 16 bases between. The CDR3 is 16 amino acids. The CDR3 is CASSHPRGEAYNEQFF. The CDR3 DNA is TGTGCCAGCAGCCACCCCCGAGGGGAGGCCTACAATGAGCAGTTCTTC.

This rearrangement joins TRBV7-9 to TRBJ1-2, with TRBD1 identical over 9 bases. CDR3 length: 14 amino acids. The V segment lost 5 bases and the J segment 6 bases; nucleotides outside the gene matches: 7. Germline CDR1 SEHNR, CDR2 FQNEAQ (reference sequence). The CDR3 sequence: CASSQGGQGHGYTF. The CDR3 DNA reads TGTGCCAGCAGCCAGGGGGGACAGGGACATGGCTACACCTTC.

This chain connects TRBV7-2 to TRBJ2-7; 11 bases line up with TRBD2. Per the germline V gene, CDR1 is SGHTA and CDR2 is FQGNSA. CDR3 size: 15 residues. J was trimmed by 5 bases and V by 5 bases; bases with no gene match: 8. CDR3 region: CASSLTSGIWDEQYF. CDR3 nucleotides: TGTGCCAGCAGCCTGACTAGCGGGATCTGGGACGAGCAGTACTTC.

This chain connects TRBV7-3 to TRBJ2-3; TRBD2 aligns across 8 bases. Germline values: CDR1 SGHTA, CDR2 FQGTGA. V shed 2 bases, J shed 0 bases, and the junction held 4 bases outside the gene matches. This CDR3 contains 16 residues. Here the CDR3 reads CASSLGVAGSTDTQYF. CDR3 bases: TGTGCCAGCAGCTTAGGAGTAGCGGGAAGCACAGATACGCAGTATTTT.

The chain uses TRBV5-1 and TRBJ2-3, with 7 bases matching TRBD2. V lost 1 base, J lost 5 bases, and 7 bases stayed unmatched. Germline V lookup: CDR1 SGHRS, CDR2 YFSETQ. The CDR3 runs 15 residues. CDR3 DNA: TGCGCCAGCAGCTTGAAGGAGCGGGATCGAGATACGCAGTATTTT. Protein: CASSLKERDRDTQYF.